The clone carrying this T cell receptor beta chain was seen a handful of times. Its cognate antigen is unknown. This sample is part of a study of T-cell reconstitution after alpha-beta-depleted transplantation in children. General observations from the study: Reported findings indicate that, about two months after transplant, alpha-beta T cells came from several hundred expanded clones, which were derived from non-depleted graft cells. High day-60 TCRbeta diversity in some patients came from surviving recipient T cells and thymic progenitors. T-cell numbers and diversity one year post-transplant derived largely from freshly generated T cells.

The CDR3 has 14 amino acids. Trimming took off 4 bases at V and 2 bases at J, with 11 bases between the two ends. CDR1 is SEHNR and CDR2 is FQNEAQ in the germline V gene (reference sequence). TCRbeta library preparation incorporated unique molecular identifiers. MiXCR was run by TCRdb on the PCR reads, yielding one entry per CDR3 protein. The sample carries around 420,000 distinct CDR3 sequences, about a sixth recorded once. The input for sequencing was PBMCs, mostly from graft donor cells, taken 360 days after TCRalphabeta/CD19-depleted stem cell transplant. J is TRBJ1-1 and V is TRBV7-9; D call uncertain. This receptor was obtained from a boy under two years old who had a stem cell transplant for Wiskott-Aldrich syndrome, so the T cells may come from the graft donor. The CDR3 sequence is CASSSTQINTEAFF. CDR3 sequence (DNA): TGTGCCAGCAGCTCCACACAGATTAACACTGAAGCTTTCTTT. Full variable domain (rest looked up from reference TRBV7-9 and TRBJ1-1): DTGVSQNPRHKITKRGQNVTFRCDPISEHNRLYWYRQTLGQGPEFLTYFQNEAQLEKSRLLSDRFSAERPKGSFSTLEIQRTEQGDSAMYLCASSSTQINTEAFFGQGTRLTVV.